This is a list of T cell receptor beta chains from one sample in a study of T cell changes during pregnancy in multiple sclerosis. TCRdb keeps only in-frame clones here, not all; method: immunoSEQ multiplex PCR. The table includes roughly 61,000 clones, 90% detected once. The sample was peripheral blood, taken in the first trimester of pregnancy. The receptors shown here come from a female donor in good health, enrolled as a control in a pregnancy study. Each CDR3 is given with its conserved first and last residue. D genes are given only for firm matches. Clone size appears in some rows only: once, few, many, or a class for an expanded clone.

TRBD1	TRBV5-5	TRBJ1-1	NA	CASSPDRGRDTEAFF	TGTGCCAGCAGCCCAGACAGGGGAAGGGACACTGAAGCTTTCTTT
NA	TRBV27	TRBJ2-2	NA	CASSLSIPGVGGELFF	TGTGCCAGCAGTTTATCGATTCCGGGGGTAGGCGGGGAGCTGTTTTTT
NA	TRBV6-5	TRBJ1-1	NA	CASSYSVGGSTEAFF	TGTGCCAGCAGTTACTCAGTGGGGGGGAGTACTGAAGCTTTCTTT
TRBD1	TRBV11-2	TRBJ2-2	NA	CASSRAGGYTGELFF	TGTGCCAGCAGCCGAGCAGGGGGATACACCGGGGAGCTGTTTTTT
TRBD2	TRBV2	TRBJ2-3	NA	CASSASGGSTDTQYF	TGTGCCAGCAGTGCTAGCGGGGGGTCTACAGATACGCAGTATTTT
TRBD1	TRBV15	TRBJ1-5	NA	CATSRDRYSNQPQHF	TGTGCCACCAGCAGGGACAGGTATAGCAATCAGCCCCAGCATTTT
NA	TRBV18	TRBJ2-1	NA	CASSREQGIRYNEQFF	TGTGCCAGCTCACGGGAGCAGGGGATACGGTACAATGAGCAGTTCTTC
NA	TRBV9	TRBJ1-4	NA	CASSVTVRDEKLFF	TGTGCCAGCAGCGTAACCGTTCGGGATGAAAAACTGTTTTTT
NA	TRBV19	TRBJ2-5	NA	CASSMTATRQETQYF	TGTGCCAGTAGTATGACGGCCACTAGACAAGAGACCCAGTACTTC
NA	TRBV6-6	TRBJ2-5	NA	CASSLTTGLQETQYF	TGTGCCAGCAGTCTCACAACAGGCCTCCAAGAGACCCAGTACTTC
TRBD2	TRBV6-5	TRBJ2-3	NA	CASSYGASGGTDTQYF	TGTGCCAGCAGTTATGGGGCTAGCGGCGGCACAGATACGCAGTATTTT
NA	TRBV7-6	TRBJ1-2	NA	CASSRGYGYTF	TGTGCCAGCAGTAGGGGATATGGCTACACCTTC
TRBD1	TRBV2	TRBJ1-2	NA	CASTQTGIHYGYTF	TGTGCCAGCACTCAGACAGGGATTCACTATGGCTACACCTTC
TRBD1	TRBV7-2	TRBJ2-7	NA	CASSQGQGNEQYF	TGTGCCAGCAGCCAGGGACAGGGGAACGAGCAGTACTTC
TRBD2	TRBV28	TRBJ2-1	NA	CASSTSSGRGGFF	TGTGCCAGCAGTACCTCTAGCGGGAGGGGGGGGTTCTTC
TRBD1	TRBV5-4	TRBJ1-1	NA	CASSRDRDTEAFF	TGTGCCAGCAGCCGCGACAGGGATACTGAAGCTTTCTTT
NA	TRBV5-1	TRBJ1-1	NA	CASSLNLYTEAFF	TGCGCCAGCAGCTTGAATCTCTACACTGAAGCTTTCTTT
TRBD2	TRBV11-3	TRBJ2-7	NA	CASSSTTTASGRYGDEQYF	TGTGCCAGCAGCTCCACTACGACAGCTAGCGGGAGGTATGGCGACGAGCAGTACTTC
TRBD2	TRBV18	TRBJ2-4	NA	CASSPPQAGGPAKNIQYF	TGTGCCAGCTCACCACCGCAAGCGGGAGGGCCCGCCAAAAACATTCAGTACTTC
NA	TRBV7-8	TRBJ1-3	NA	CASSLEDVRSPGNTIYF	TGTGCCAGCAGCTTAGAAGATGTCAGGTCCCCGGGAAACACCATATATTTT
TRBD2	TRBV19	TRBJ2-1	NA	CASNTGGNEQFF	TGTGCCAGTAATACGGGGGGCAATGAGCAGTTCTTC
NA	TRBV29-1	TRBJ2-1	NA	CSVEERRDEQFF	TGCAGCGTTGAGGAGAGGCGGGATGAGCAGTTCTTC
TRBD2	TRBV6-4	TRBJ2-3	NA	CASSEGIAGANTQYF	TGTGCCAGCAGTGAAGGAATAGCGGGGGCGAATACGCAGTATTTT
NA	TRBV7-2	TRBJ2-3	NA	CASSPTRGTQYF	TGTGCCAGCAGTCCGACTAGGGGAACGCAGTATTTT
TRBD2	TRBV9	TRBJ2-3	NA	CASSQGLAGVDTQYF	TGTGCCAGCAGCCAGGGACTAGCGGGAGTAGATACGCAGTATTTT
NA	TRBV28	TRBJ1-5	NA	CASSELNQPQHF	TGTGCCAGCTCCGAGCTCAATCAGCCCCAGCATTTT
NA	TRBV28	TRBJ1-5	NA	CASSLGRQPQHF	TGTGCCAGCAGTTTAGGCCGACAGCCCCAGCATTTT
NA	TRBV15	TRBJ2-3	NA	CATSPVLLDTQYF	TGTGCCACCAGCCCGGTCCTTTTAGATACGCAGTATTTT
NA	TRBV10-3	TRBJ2-4	NA	CAISEDRAKNIQYF	TGTGCCATCAGTGAGGACAGAGCCAAAAACATTCAGTACTTC
TRBD2	TRBV5-6	TRBJ2-1	NA	CASSFNTGGPVNEQFF	TGTGCCAGCAGCTTCAATACGGGAGGGCCAGTCAATGAGCAGTTCTTC
NA	TRBV27	TRBJ1-2	NA	CASRLQGTGHRGYTF	TGTGCCAGTCGATTGCAGGGAACAGGGCACCGCGGCTACACCTTC
TRBD1	TRBV7-9	TRBJ2-7	NA	CASTLGQGLGEQYF	TGTGCCAGCACCCTCGGACAGGGCTTGGGGGAGCAGTACTTC
NA	TRBV6-6	TRBJ2-5	NA	CASSYSQGRETQYF	TGTGCCAGCAGTTACTCGCAGGGCCGGGAGACCCAGTACTTC
TRBD1	TRBV18	TRBJ1-2	NA	CASSPGQGDFYGYTF	TGTGCCAGCTCACCCGGACAGGGGGACTTCTATGGCTACACCTTC
TRBD2	TRBV5-4	TRBJ2-7	NA	CASSLGTNSYEQYF	TGTGCCAGCAGTCTGGGGACTAACTCCTACGAGCAGTACTTC
NA	TRBV19	TRBJ1-1	NA	CASSIRGWGTEAFF	TGTGCCAGTAGTATAAGGGGGTGGGGCACTGAAGCTTTCTTT
NA	TRBV10-2	TRBJ2-7	once	CASSESGGTEQYF	TGCGCCAGCAGTGAGTCAGGGGGAACGGAGCAGTACTTC
TRBD2	TRBV5-1	TRBJ2-1	NA	CASSVRRLAASYNEQFF	TGCGCCAGCAGCGTAAGAAGACTAGCGGCGTCCTACAATGAGCAGTTCTTC
TRBD1	TRBV27	TRBJ2-1	NA	CASTTRQGAIHNEQFF	TGTGCCAGCACTACAAGACAGGGGGCTATACACAATGAGCAGTTCTTC
TRBD2	TRBV30	TRBJ2-2	NA	CAWKIGTTSGELFF	TGTGCCTGGAAAATCGGGACTACGTCCGGGGAGCTGTTTTTT
TRBD2	TRBV9	TRBJ2-3	NA	CASGITSGASTDTQYF	TGTGCCAGCGGCATTACTAGCGGGGCAAGCACAGATACGCAGTATTTT
TRBD1	TRBV18	TRBJ1-2	NA	CASSPPTGMHYGYTF	TGTGCCAGCTCACCACCGACAGGGATGCACTATGGCTACACCTTC
NA	TRBV5-5	TRBJ2-6	NA	CASSLLVRGISGANVLTF	TGTGCCAGCAGCTTGTTGGTGAGGGGGATCTCTGGGGCCAACGTCCTGACTTTC
TRBD1	TRBV6-5	TRBJ1-5	NA	CASSPYRGGQPQHF	TGTGCCAGCAGTCCCTACAGGGGAGGTCAGCCCCAACATTTT
NA	TRBV29-1	TRBJ1-1	NA	CSVRTGGSFF	TGCAGCGTCCGAACGGGTGGGTCTTTCTTT
TRBD2	TRBV2	TRBJ2-3	NA	CASRVLGAGGLDTQYF	TGTGCCAGCAGGGTCCTGGGAGCGGGAGGTTTAGATACGCAGTATTTT
TRBD1	TRBV28	TRBJ1-2	NA	CASSLVSQGGGYTF	TGTGCCAGCAGTTTGGTTTCGCAGGGGGGAGGCTACACCTTC
TRBD2	TRBV5-4	TRBJ2-1	once	CASSSGLAGRGNEQFF	TGTGCCAGCAGCTCCGGACTAGCGGGAAGAGGAAATGAGCAGTTCTTC
TRBD1	TRBV5-6	TRBJ1-2	few	CASSLWTGSRFGYTF	TGTGCCAGCAGTCTATGGACAGGGTCGCGGTTTGGCTACACCTTC
NA	TRBV14	TRBJ2-3	NA	CASSHIGGNRDTQYF	TGTGCCAGCAGCCATATCGGAGGGAATAGAGATACGCAGTATTTT
NA	TRBV15	TRBJ1-6	NA	CATSGGPGLNSPLHF	TGTGCCACCAGCGGTGGGCCGGGACTTAATTCACCCCTCCACTTT
NA	TRBV4-2	TRBJ1-2	NA	CASSQDAGPAYGYTF	TGTGCCAGCAGCCAAGATGCAGGCCCTGCCTATGGCTACACCTTC
NA	TRBV6-6	TRBJ1-5	few	CASRIDSNSNQPQHF	TGTGCCAGCAGGATAGACAGCAATAGCAATCAGCCCCAGCATTTT
TRBD1	TRBV5-4	TRBJ2-3	NA	CASSSSGGAADTQYF	TGTGCCAGCAGCTCATCAGGGGGCGCCGCAGATACGCAGTATTTT
NA	TRBV13	TRBJ1-1	NA	CASSLGKFEGGEAFF	TGTGCCAGCAGCTTAGGAAAATTCGAAGGAGGTGAAGCTTTCTTT
NA	TRBV19	TRBJ1-2	NA	CASSGQNYGYTF	TGTGCCAGTAGTGGACAAAACTATGGCTACACCTTC
NA	TRBV5-4	TRBJ2-7	NA	CASSLGGLSSYEQYF	TGTGCCAGCAGCTTGGGCGGGCTAAGCTCCTACGAGCAGTACTTC
NA	TRBV4-2	TRBJ2-5	once	CASSQGWRPQETQYF	TGTGCCAGCAGCCAAGGCTGGCGGCCCCAAGAGACCCAGTACTTC
TRBD1	TRBV6-9	TRBJ1-2	once	CASSLDREGGGYTF	TGTGCCAGCAGCCTCGACAGGGAAGGAGGTGGCTACACCTTC